The 10 T cell receptor beta chains listed next were all sequenced from one sample in a study of blood T cell repertoires in COVID-19. TCRdb keeps only in-frame clones here, not all; method: immunoSEQ multiplex PCR. The sample lists about 140,000 clones, approximately 78% occurring once. Sequencing was done on a sample of peripheral blood. Receptor source: a man in his sixties who had recovered from COVID-19.

The V and J genes are TRBV4-1 and TRBJ2-1, with 9 bases that match TRBD2. The junction had 13 bases not matched to a gene; V was cut back by 4 bases and J by 3 bases. The CDR3 totals 18 residues. Germline assignment: CDR1 MGHRA and CDR2 YSYEKL. CDR3 residues: CASSRYPRAGGSYNEQFF. The CDR3 DNA sequence: TGCGCCAGCAGCCGATATCCGAGAGCGGGGGGTAGCTACAATGAGCAGTTCTTC.

The chain employs TRBV19 and TRBJ2-6; TRBD1 agrees at 8 bases. The CDR3 has 16 amino acids. V lost 0 bases, J lost 2 bases, and 0 bases stayed unmatched. Germline V lookup: CDR1 LNHDA, CDR2 SQIVND (reference sequence). The chain's CDR3 is CASSIEQGAGANVLTF. In DNA, the CDR3 is TGTGCCAGTAGTATAGAACAGGGGGCTGGGGCCAACGTCCTGACTTTC.

This chain links TRBV9 with TRBJ1-4; D possibly corresponds to TRBD1 (6 bases). The CDR3 length is 15 residues. The V gene's germline CDR1 is SGDLS and CDR2 YYNGEE. The germline V and J ends were trimmed by 2 bases and 8 bases, with 16 bases remaining between them. In nucleotides, the CDR3 is TGTGCCAGCAGCGTTACCGGGACACCACGAGAAAAACTGTTTTTT. This translates into CASSVTGTPREKLFF.

The V and J genes are TRBV7-9 and TRBJ2-1; 11 nucleotides align to TRBD2. The length of the CDR3 is 16 residues. From germline, CDR1 is SEHNR and CDR2 FQNEAQ (reference sequence). Unmatched junction bases numbered 4, after V lost 6 bases and J lost 0 bases. The CDR3 sequence: CASRGTSGNSYNEQFF. The CDR3 bases are TGTGCCAGCAGGGGGACTAGCGGAAACTCCTACAATGAGCAGTTCTTC.

V usage is TRBV5-5 and J usage is TRBJ1-3; tentatively, D is TRBD1 (6 bases). The V end lost 4 bases, the J end lost 2 bases, and 16 bases lay between the germline ends. The CDR3 contains 16 residues. The germline V gene encodes CDR1 SGHKS and CDR2 YYEKEE (reference sequence). Here the CDR3 reads CASSDVRGRTGNTIYF. In nucleotides, the CDR3 is TGTGCCAGCAGCGACGTGCGGGGGCGAACTGGAAACACCATATATTTT.

The rearrangement joins TRBV19 to TRBJ1-2; D gene uncertain. Trimming took 8 bases from V and 2 from J, leaving 9 bases between them. The length of the CDR3 is 12 residues. Looked up from germline, CDR1 is LNHDA and CDR2 is SQIVND (reference sequence). CDR3 loop: CASSPGNYGYTF. CDR3 nucleotides: TGTGCCAGTTCTCCGGGGAACTATGGCTACACCTTC.

This chain connects TRBV28 to TRBJ2-3; 7 nucleotides align to TRBD1. Per the germline V gene, CDR1 is MDHEN and CDR2 is SYDVKM. Losses at the gene ends were 5 bases for V and 4 bases for J; bases not matched to a gene: 12. The CDR3 loop spans 16 amino acids. The CDR3 sequence: CASSPRTGWSSDTQYF. The CDR3 DNA reads as TGTGCCAGCAGTCCCCGGACAGGTTGGAGTTCAGATACGCAGTATTTT.

This clone was seen a few times. This rearrangement joins TRBV4-3 to TRBJ2-3, with D tentatively TRBD1 (6 bases). Germline CDR1 is LGHNA and CDR2 is YSLEER. The CDR3 length is 18 residues. V lost 0 bases, J lost 4 bases, and 20 bases lay in between. The CDR3 loop is CASSQDRFRQATPDTQYF. In DNA form, the CDR3 reads TGCGCCAGCAGCCAAGATCGGTTCAGACAGGCCACCCCAGATACGCAGTATTTT.

This clone was counted only a few times. Written as DNA, the CDR3 is TGTGCCAGCAGCCTACCCGGGACAGGGTATTACGAGCAGTACTTC. Its protein product is CASSLPGTGYYEQYF. This chain joins TRBV28 and TRBJ2-7, with 9 positions matching TRBD1. The CDR3 loop spans 15 amino acids. Germline trimming cut 6 bases from V and 4 bases from J; bases unmatched to any gene: 10. Germline assignment: CDR1 MDHEN and CDR2 SYDVKM. Looking up the rest from reference TRBV28 and TRBJ2-7 gives the full variable domain: DVKVTQSSRYLVKRTGEKVFLECVQDMDHENMFWYRQDPGLGLRLIYFSYDVKMKEKGDIPEGYSVSREKKERFSLILESASTNQTSMYLCASSLPGTGYYEQYFGPGTRLTVT.

V usage is TRBV3-1 (or the pseudogene TRBV3-2) and J usage is TRBJ1-1, with D possibly matching TRBD1 (5 bases). Germline V lookup: CDR1 LGHDT, CDR2 YNNKEL (reference sequence). V gave up 0 bases and J gave up 0 bases, with 14 bases separating them. This CDR3 has 17 residues. The CDR3 region is CASSQEYGGAMNTEAFF. For the CDR3, the DNA is TGTGCCAGCAGCCAAGAATATGGAGGGGCGATGAACACTGAAGCTTTCTTT.